This TCR beta chain was recovered during a study of blood T cell repertoires in COVID-19. Study overall: Sites across the United States, Italy and Spain contributed samples from acute and convalescent COVID-19. In each case, the material was cDNA or gDNA derived from T cells, B-cell-depleted T cells, or PBMCs.

On this clone itself: Other DNA sequences from this sample encode an identical CDR3 as well.

There are 16 residues in the CDR3. J was trimmed by 3 bases and V by 1 base; bases with no gene match: 6. CDR1 and CDR2 from the germline V gene are SGHTA and FQGNSA. Authors' data handling: Researchers report that nucleated cell counts were estimated from reference gene primer amplification. Generated by immunoSEQ multiplex PCR, the TCRdb table keeps only in-frame clones and is missing some. V and J calls and clone size come straight from that table; D and trimming were deduced from the DNA. The table shows fewer than 300,000 clones, with around nine tenths occurring only once. This chain joins TRBV7-2 and TRBJ2-7; the match to TRBD1 covers 10 bases. The receptor comes from a man aged 40-49 years who had recovered from COVID-19. Input material: peripheral blood. Here the CDR3 reads CASSLVPGQGNYEQYF. CDR3 in DNA: TGTGCCAGCAGCTTAGTCCCGGGACAGGGGAACTACGAGCAGTACTTC. Filled out from reference TRBV7-2 and TRBJ2-7, the complete variable domain reads GAGVSQSPSNKVTEKGKDVELRCDPISGHTALYWYRQSLGQGLEFLIYFQGNSAPDKSGLPSDRFSAERTGGSVSTLTIQRTQQEDSAVYLCASSLVPGQGNYEQYFGPGTRLTVT.